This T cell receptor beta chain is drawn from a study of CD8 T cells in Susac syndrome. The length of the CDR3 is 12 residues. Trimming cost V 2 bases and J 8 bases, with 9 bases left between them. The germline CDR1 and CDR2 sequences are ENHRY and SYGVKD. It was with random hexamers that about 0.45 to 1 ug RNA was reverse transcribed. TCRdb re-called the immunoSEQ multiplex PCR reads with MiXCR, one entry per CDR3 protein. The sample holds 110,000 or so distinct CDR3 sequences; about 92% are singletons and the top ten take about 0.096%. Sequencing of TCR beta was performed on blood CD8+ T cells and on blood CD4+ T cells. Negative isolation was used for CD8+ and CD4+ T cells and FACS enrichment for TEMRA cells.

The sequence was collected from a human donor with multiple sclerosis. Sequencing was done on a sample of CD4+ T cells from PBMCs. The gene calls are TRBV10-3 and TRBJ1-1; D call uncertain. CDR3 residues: CAISERKEEAFF. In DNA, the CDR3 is TGTGCCATCAGTGAGCGAAAGGAGGAAGCTTTCTTT.